This entry lists 20 T cell receptor beta chains sequenced from one sample in a study of blood T cell repertoires in COVID-19. Some clones are missing from TCRdb's copy, which holds only in-frame ones; the method was immunoSEQ multiplex PCR. Of approximately 150,000 clones in the sample, 75% to 85% were seen once. Source material: peripheral blood. These receptors originate from an older woman with COVID-19, enrolled during active disease.

This clone has a single count. V and J are TRBV6-5 and TRBJ2-1, with 9 bases fitting TRBD1. Unmatched junction bases numbered 7, after V lost 6 bases and J lost 7 bases. Germline V gene data show CDR1 as MNHEY and CDR2 as SVGAGI. The CDR3 covers 14 residues. CDR3 DNA sequence: TGTGCCAGCAGCCGGGACAGGGTGATGAATGAGCAGTTCTTC. Its protein is CASSRDRVMNEQFF.

The V call is TRBV7-3, the J call TRBJ1-3; D is unclear. The CDR3 contains 13 residues. Deletions cut 5 bases from V and 2 bases from J, with 7 bases between. From germline, CDR1 is SGHTA and CDR2 FQGTGA. DNA of the CDR3: TGTGCCAGCAGCCCGAGCACTGGAAACACCATATATTTT. Protein: CASSPSTGNTIYF.

This clone was counted a single time. The chain uses TRBV12-5 and TRBJ2-3; 7 bases are shared with TRBD1. Germline assignment: CDR1 LGHNT and CDR2 FRNRAP. The V segment lost 1 base and the J segment 3 bases; nucleotides outside the gene matches: 7. The CDR3 covers 16 residues. CDR3 sequence: CASGLARDSLTDTQYF. The CDR3 DNA reads as TGTGCTAGTGGTTTGGCCCGGGACAGCTTAACAGATACGCAGTATTTT.

The V gene is TRBV19, the J gene TRBJ1-2, with D tentatively TRBD1 (5 bases). Germline CDR1 and CDR2: LNHDA and SQIVND (reference sequence). Trimming left V 3 bases short and J 6 bases short, with 14 bases between. CDR3 length: 14 amino acids. Here the CDR3 reads CASSMGRGPDGYTF. The CDR3 nucleotides are TGTGCCAGTAGTATGGGTAGGGGCCCGGATGGCTACACCTTC.

Comments on this clone: The junction shows a germline mismatch at one end, possibly a read error. The V gene is TRBV5-4, the J gene TRBJ1-4, with TRBD1 identical over 10 bases. This CDR3 contains 12 residues. The V gene's germline CDR1 is SGHNT and CDR2 YYREEE (reference sequence). This CDR3 reads CASSSPGTGEMF. The DNA of the CDR3 is TGTGCCAGCAGCTCACCCGGGACAGGGGAAATGTTT. Filled out from reference TRBV5-4 and TRBJ1-4, the complete variable domain reads ETGVTQSPTHLIKTRGQQVTLRCSSQSGHNTVSWYQQALGQGPQFIFQYYREEENGRGNFPPRFSGLQFPNYSSELNVNALELDDSALYLCASSSPGTGEMFGSGTQLSVL.

Points on this clone: Other DNA variants within this sample encode the same CDR3. The J gene is TRBJ1-2, the V gene TRBV5-6; D is undetermined. The CDR3 extends over 11 amino acids. Germline values: CDR1 SGHDT, CDR2 YYEEEE. V lost 0 bases and J lost 5, with 2 bases in between. CDR3 DNA sequence: TGTGCCAGCAGCTTGGCATATGGCTACACCTTC. It specifies CASSLAYGYTF.

The CDR3 reads CASSQDVAENTEAFF. DNA of the CDR3: TGTGCCAGCAGCCAAGACGTAGCCGAAAACACTGAAGCTTTCTTT. The chain uses TRBV3-1 (or the pseudogene TRBV3-2) and TRBJ1-1; D uncertain. Looked up from germline, CDR1 is LGHDT and CDR2 is YNNKEL (reference sequence). This CDR3 contains 15 residues. The V gene lost 0 bases and the J gene lost 2 bases, with 10 bases spanning the gap.

This chain connects TRBV6-4 to TRBJ2-3, with 11 bases aligning to TRBD2. The CDR3 is made up of 15 amino acids. V shed 6 bases, J shed 0 bases, and the junction held 2 bases outside the gene matches. Germline lookup yields CDR1 MRHNA and CDR2 SNTAGT. The CDR3 reads CASSRTSGSTDTQYF. Here the CDR3 DNA reads TGTGCCAGCAGCCGGACTAGCGGGAGCACAGATACGCAGTATTTT.

The rearrangement links TRBV10-3 to TRBJ2-5; D may be TRBD2 (7 bases). The germline V and J ends were trimmed by 0 bases and 5 bases, with 13 bases remaining between them. This CDR3 has 15 amino acids. CDR1 ENHRY and CDR2 SYGVKD come from the germline V gene. The CDR3 DNA reads as TGTGCCATCAGTGAGTCGCGCGGGGGCTGGGAGACCCAGTACTTC. It codes for CAISESRGGWETQYF.

This clone showed up just a few times. This sequence joins TRBV5-5 and TRBJ2-5; a weak D match, TRBD2 (5 bases). Germline lookup yields CDR1 SGHKS and CDR2 YYEKEE (reference sequence). The CDR3 consists of 14 residues. V was trimmed by 4 bases and J by 4 bases, leaving 14 bases between them. The CDR3 region is CASSPRERAETQYF. The DNA of the CDR3 is TGTGCCAGCAGCCCGAGGGAACGAGCAGAGACCCAGTACTTC.

The rearrangement links TRBV7-6 to TRBJ2-5; possible D gene TRBD2, 5 bases. The CDR3 runs to 12 residues. The germline CDR1 and CDR2 sequences are SGHVS and FNYEAQ. V lost 4 bases, J lost 8 bases, and 11 bases lay in between. CDR3 DNA: TGTGCCAGCAGCTCCCATCGGGGAACCCAGTACTTC. Translation gives CASSSHRGTQYF.

The chain uses TRBV28 and TRBJ2-7; D might be TRBD1 (6 bases). The CDR3 is made up of 11 amino acids. CDR1 MDHEN and CDR2 SYDVKM come from the germline V gene. The V gene lost 4 bases and the J gene lost 7 bases, with 8 bases spanning the gap. The CDR3 loop reads CASSYREEQYF. The CDR3 coding sequence is TGTGCCAGCAGTTACAGGGAAGAGCAGTACTTC.

The V and J genes are TRBV2 and TRBJ1-5; TRBD1 aligns across 9 bases. Germline lookup yields CDR1 SNHLY and CDR2 FYNNEI. This CDR3 comprises 15 residues. With 7 bases clipped from V and 3 bases from J, the junction kept 7 bases outside the gene matches. This CDR3 is CASNPTGGNNQPQHF. CDR3 DNA sequence: TGTGCCAGCAACCCGACAGGGGGGAACAATCAGCCCCAGCATTTT.

The chain employs TRBV28 and TRBJ2-7; D is possibly TRBD1 (5 bases). The length of the CDR3 is 17 residues. V shed 4 bases and J shed 0 bases, with 19 bases lying between them. Germline values: CDR1 MDHEN, CDR2 SYDVKM. This chain's CDR3 is CASSSRVWTFISYEQYV. CDR3 in DNA: TGTGCCAGCAGTTCCAGGGTCTGGACGTTCATCTCCTACGAGCAGTACGTC.

This chain joins TRBV5-1 and TRBJ1-4, with D possibly being TRBD1 (6 bases). The CDR3 length is 14 residues. The V and J ends lost 4 bases and 4 bases respectively, with 11 bases between them. Germline lookup yields CDR1 SGHRS and CDR2 YFSETQ. The CDR3 protein is CASSPDSRNEKLFF. In DNA form, the CDR3 reads TGCGCCAGCAGCCCGGACAGCCGTAATGAAAAACTGTTTTTT. Looking up the rest from reference TRBV5-1 and TRBJ1-4 gives the full variable domain: KAGVTQTPRYLIKTRGQQVTLSCSPISGHRSVSWYQQTPGQGLQFLFEYFSETQRNKGNFPGRFSGRQFSNSRSEMNVSTLELGDSALYLCASSPDSRNEKLFFGSGTQLSVL.

This sequence joins TRBV19 and TRBJ1-5; TRBD1 aligns across 10 bases. The CDR3 is 15 amino acids. Germline CDR1 LNHDA, CDR2 SQIVND (reference sequence). The V gene end was trimmed by 4 bases and the J gene end by 3 bases; junction bases not matched to a gene: 3. In DNA, the CDR3 is TGTGCCAGTAGTAGGGACAGGGGAATCAATCAGCCCCAGCATTTT. Amino acids: CASSRDRGINQPQHF.

The rearrangement joins TRBV7-8 to TRBJ2-2; 12 positions match TRBD1. V gave up 4 bases and J gave up 7 bases; unmatched junction bases: 7. The germline gives CDR1 SGHVS, CDR2 FQNEAQ. CDR3 length: 16 amino acids. The CDR3 region is CASSYPGTGGFGELFF. The CDR3 DNA reads TGTGCCAGCAGCTACCCTGGGACAGGGGGCTTCGGGGAGCTGTTTTTT. Full variable domain (missing parts from reference TRBV7-8 and TRBJ2-2): GAGVSQSPRYKVAKRGQDVALRCDPISGHVSLFWYQQALGQGPEFLTYFQNEAQLDKSGLPSDRFFAERPEGSVSTLKIQRTQQEDSAVYLCASSYPGTGGFGELFFGEGSRLTVL.

This chain uses TRBV18 with TRBJ1-1; TRBD1 agrees at 8 bases. The CDR3 sequence is 14 residues long. Germline values: CDR1 KGHSH, CDR2 LQKENI. V shed 5 bases, J shed 4 bases, and the junction held 6 bases outside the gene matches. CDR3 coding DNA: TGTGCCAGCTCAGCGGACAGGGAGACCACTGAAGCTTTCTTT. Translating it yields CASSADRETTEAFF.

CDR3 residues: CASSLTGITRGMSSYNEQFF. The CDR3, as DNA: TGTGCCAGCAGTTTAACGGGTATTACTAGAGGGATGAGCTCCTACAATGAGCAGTTCTTC. The V call is TRBV27, the J call TRBJ2-1; possible D gene TRBD2, 5 bases. Germline lookup yields CDR1 MNHEY and CDR2 SMNVEV (reference sequence). The CDR3 contains 20 residues. Trimming took off 2 bases at V and 0 bases at J, with 23 bases between the two ends.

The CDR3 sequence: CASSILLRGGAGNTEAFF. For the CDR3, the DNA is TGTGCCAGTAGTATCCTGCTAAGAGGGGGCGCAGGGAACACTGAAGCTTTCTTT. The chain joins TRBV19 to TRBJ1-1; TRBD1 matches 7 bases. V trimming: 3 bases; J trimming: 1 base; junction bases outside the gene matches: 14. The germline V gene encodes CDR1 LNHDA and CDR2 SQIVND (reference sequence). The CDR3 extends over 18 amino acids.